This passage covers 25 T cell receptor beta chains from one sample sequenced in a study of shared clonotypes between healthy human individuals. The table came from immunoSEQ multiplex PCR; TCRdb's copy has only in-frame clones and leaves some out. The sample carries 2 million to 2.5 million clones, roughly 93% recorded once. The source material was naive CD4+ T cells from PBMCs. Subset indicated: CD45RA+ positively selected. The source of these receptors is a man younger than 30 in good health. Some clones in this sample may be carry-over from other donors' samples.

The chain carries TRBV9 and TRBJ1-1, with D maybe TRBD1 (6 bases). The CDR3 totals 15 residues. V lost 1 base to trimming and J lost 4 bases, with 14 bases between them. Germline CDR1 reads SGDLS; CDR2 reads YYNGEE. The CDR3 loop is CASSVSGGDITEAFF. The CDR3 nucleotides read TGTGCCAGCAGCGTATCCGGGGGCGATATCACTGAAGCTTTCTTT.

The rearrangement links TRBV11-2 to TRBJ2-7, with TRBD2 as a possible D gene (7 bases). CDR3 length: 15 residues. The V end lost 6 bases, the J end lost 4 bases, and 19 bases lay between the germline ends. Looked up from germline, CDR1 is SGHAT and CDR2 is FQNNGV. CDR3 sequence: CASRILGRGSYEQYF. CDR3 DNA sequence: TGTGCCAGCAGGATTCTTGGGAGGGGGTCGTACGAGCAGTACTTC.

This sequence joins TRBV7-2 and TRBJ1-2; 10 bases match TRBD1. The CDR3 contains 14 residues. V gave up 5 bases and J gave up 2 bases; unmatched junction bases: 2. Per germline, CDR1 SGHTA and CDR2 FQGNSA. For the CDR3, the DNA is TGTGCCAGCAGCCAGGACAGGGGGAACTATGGCTACACCTTC. This codes for CASSQDRGNYGYTF.

This chain connects TRBV19 to TRBJ1-2, with D possibly TRBD1 on 6 matching bases. Germline assignment: CDR1 LNHDA and CDR2 SQIVND (reference sequence). The CDR3 contains 14 residues. The V and J ends lost 5 bases and 6 bases respectively, with 16 bases between them. DNA for the CDR3: TGTGCCAGTAGTCACGTCTCAGGGGTAAATGGCTACACCTTC. Protein sequence: CASSHVSGVNGYTF.

V usage is TRBV5-6 and J usage is TRBJ2-1; 9 positions match TRBD2. CDR3 length: 14 amino acids. V lost 6 bases and J lost 8; bases outside the gene matches: 9. In germline, CDR1 is SGHDT, CDR2 YYEEEE. CDR3: CASTGAGGFDEQFF. DNA for the CDR3: TGTGCCAGCACCGGGGCGGGAGGGTTCGATGAGCAGTTCTTC.

The chain combines TRBV2 with TRBJ2-1; 13 bases map to TRBD2. The V and J ends lost 7 bases and 9 bases, in that order; junction bases with no gene match: 9. The CDR3 consists of 15 residues. CDR1 is SNHLY and CDR2 is FYNNEI in the germline V gene. The DNA of the CDR3 is TGTGCCAGCACCCTGGGACTAGCGGGGCCAGCTGAGCAGTTCTTC. It specifies CASTLGLAGPAEQFF.

Here the CDR3 reads CASSSNPGGSEKLFF. The CDR3 region has the DNA TGTGCCAGCAGCTCCAACCCCGGAGGGAGTGAAAAACTGTTTTTT. This chain connects TRBV7-9 to TRBJ1-4; no definite D call. The CDR3 is 15 amino acids. In germline, CDR1 is SEHNR, CDR2 FQNEAQ (reference sequence). V was shortened by 4 bases and J by 7 bases, with 16 bases between the two germline ends.

The chain combines TRBV4-1 with TRBJ2-3; the D is unclear. Trimming pared 3 bases from V and 2 bases from J, leaving 18 bases between. CDR3 length equals 17 residues. The V gene's germline CDR1 is MGHRA and CDR2 YSYEKL. CDR3 residues: CASSHPLGDPNTDTQYF. The CDR3 region has the DNA TGCGCCAGCAGCCATCCCCTCGGCGACCCAAACACAGATACGCAGTATTTT.

This clone showed up just once. V usage is TRBV5-1 and J usage is TRBJ2-7; 7 bases map to TRBD1. The V and J ends lost 4 bases and 3 bases, in that order; junction bases with no gene match: 13. The CDR3 loop spans 16 amino acids. Germline V gene sequence: CDR1 SGHRS, CDR2 YFSETQ. The CDR3 DNA follows: TGCGCCAGCAGCCTCAAACCCGGGACAGTAGACTACGAGCAGTACTTC. This encodes CASSLKPGTVDYEQYF. Full variable domain (remainder filled in from reference TRBV5-1 and TRBJ2-7): KAGVTQTPRYLIKTRGQQVTLSCSPISGHRSVSWYQQTPGQGLQFLFEYFSETQRNKGNFPGRFSGRQFSNSRSEMNVSTLELGDSALYLCASSLKPGTVDYEQYFGPGTRLTVT.

Concerning this clone: Distinct nucleotide sequences in the sample also encode this CDR3. The V and J genes are TRBV7-9 and TRBJ2-1; D call uncertain. Germline V lookup: CDR1 SEHNR, CDR2 FQNEAQ (reference sequence). The CDR3 is made up of 11 amino acids. V was trimmed by 5 bases and J by 4 bases, leaving 3 bases between them. DNA of the CDR3: TGTGCCAGCAGCGGATACAATGAGCAGTTCTTC. Protein: CASSGYNEQFF.

CDR3 in DNA: TGTGCCAGCAGCTCGATAAATCAGCCCCAGCATTTT. This sequence encodes CASSSINQPQHF. The J gene is TRBJ1-5, the V gene TRBV7-8, with D unclear. CDR1 SGHVS and CDR2 FQNEAQ come from the germline V gene. Deletions cut 4 bases from V and 4 bases from J, with 5 bases between. The CDR3 spans 12 residues.

The chain uses TRBV11-3 and TRBJ2-1; D remains ambiguous. Germline lookup yields CDR1 SGHNT and CDR2 YENEEA. CDR3 length: 15 amino acids. Trimming left V 4 bases short and J 1 base short, with 11 bases between. CDR3 bases: TGTGCCAGCAGCTCCAGGACGCGTTCCTACAATGAGCAGTTCTTC. It encodes CASSSRTRSYNEQFF. The full variable domain, its missing parts supplied by reference TRBV11-3 and TRBJ2-1, is EAGVVQSPRYKIIEKKQPVAFWCNPISGHNTLYWYLQNLGQGPELLIRYENEEAVDDSQLPKDRFSAERLKGVDSTLKIQPAELGDSAVYLCASSSRTRSYNEQFFGPGTRLTVL.

The genes are TRBV7-2 and TRBJ2-2; D call uncertain. The CDR3 has 16 residues. V was trimmed by 0 bases and J by 2 bases, leaving 10 bases between them. Germline lookup yields CDR1 SGHTA and CDR2 FQGNSA. The CDR3 region is CASSLAVTSNTGELFF. The CDR3 DNA reads as TGTGCCAGCAGCTTAGCGGTAACCTCTAACACCGGGGAGCTGTTTTTT.

This sequence joins TRBV2 and TRBJ2-4, with D hard to call. Trimming cost V 8 bases and J 0 bases, with 8 bases left between them. Germline assignment: CDR1 SNHLY and CDR2 FYNNEI. The CDR3 has 13 residues. Here the CDR3 DNA reads TGTGCCAGCTGTCCAGAAGCCAAAAACATTCAGTACTTC. This translates into CASCPEAKNIQYF. The full variable domain, in which reference TRBV2 and TRBJ2-4 provide the parts outside the CDR3, is EPEVTQTPSHQVTQMGQEVILRCVPISNHLYFYWYRQILGQKVEFLVSFYNNEISEKSEIFDDQFSVERPDGSNFTLKIRSTKLEDSAMYFCASCPEAKNIQYFGAGTRLSVL.

With regard to this clone: Other DNA sequences in the same sample also yield this CDR3. The rearrangement links TRBV5-1 to TRBJ1-5; a weak D match, TRBD1 (5 bases). V was cut by 5 bases and J by 1 base, with 10 bases left in between. In germline, CDR1 is SGHRS, CDR2 YFSETQ. The CDR3 runs 14 residues. CDR3 nucleotide sequence: TGCGCCAGCAGTCTCGGGGGAAGCAATCAGCCCCAGCATTTT. Its translation: CASSLGGSNQPQHF.

The chain recombines TRBV5-1 with TRBJ2-1; 14 nucleotides agree with TRBD2. Germline CDR1 and CDR2: SGHRS and YFSETQ. The CDR3 is 17 amino acids. Trimming took 3 bases from V and 8 from J; bases not matched to a gene: 10. The CDR3 nucleotides are TGCGCCAGCAGCTCAGCGTCGGGACTAGCGGGAGTAGATGAGCAGTTCTTC. Translated: CASSSASGLAGVDEQFF.

The rearrangement uses TRBV7-3 and TRBJ2-3, with a possible D match to TRBD2 (6 bases). This CDR3 is 15 amino acids long. Between the trimmed V and J ends, which lost 2 bases and 2 bases, there was a span of 11 bases. Germline CDR1 SGHTA, CDR2 FQGTGA. The CDR3 DNA is TGTGCCAGCAGCTTATACGGGAGATTCACAGATACGCAGTATTTT. Residues: CASSLYGRFTDTQYF.

The J gene is TRBJ2-7, the V gene TRBV5-1, with a tentative D call TRBD1 (6 bases). CDR3 length equals 15 residues. Looked up from germline, CDR1 is SGHRS and CDR2 is YFSETQ. Trimming left V 4 bases short and J 6 bases short, with 20 bases between. For the CDR3, the DNA is TGCGCCAGCAGCCCGGGTCAGGGGCTATCCGGCGAGCAGTACTTC. Translated, it gives CASSPGQGLSGEQYF.

The gene calls are TRBV30 and TRBJ1-3, with D tentatively TRBD1 (6 bases). With 4 bases removed from V and 4 bases from J, the gap between germline ends came to 14 bases. The germline CDR1 and CDR2 sequences are GTSNPN and SVGIG (reference sequence). This CDR3 comprises 14 residues. The CDR3 is CAWKDRRAGNTIYF. The CDR3 bases are TGTGCCTGGAAAGACAGGCGAGCAGGAAACACCATATATTTT.

About this clone: This likely comes from a read error, as the CDR3 has no conserved phenylalanine or tryptophan at its end. The chain joins TRBV29-1 to TRBJ1-2; 8 bases agree with TRBD1. Germline V gene data show CDR1 as SQVTM and CDR2 as ANQGSEA. Germline trimming cut 3 bases from V and 3 bases from J; bases unmatched to any gene: 6. This CDR3 spans 14 amino acids. CDR3 amino acids: CSVEDYRGDYGYTL. DNA for the CDR3: TGCAGCGTTGAGGATTACAGGGGGGACTATGGCTACACCCTC.

The genes are TRBV28 and TRBJ2-2; tentatively, D is TRBD2 (5 bases). This CDR3 is built from 15 residues. Germline V gene data show CDR1 as MDHEN and CDR2 as SYDVKM. The V gene lost 6 bases and the J gene lost 4 bases, with 15 bases spanning the gap. The CDR3 reads CASRGSEGSTGELFF. CDR3 DNA sequence: TGTGCCAGCAGGGGAAGCGAGGGAAGCACCGGGGAGCTGTTTTTT. The whole variable domain, remainder taken from reference TRBV28 and TRBJ2-2, is DVKVTQSSRYLVKRTGEKVFLECVQDMDHENMFWYRQDPGLGLRLIYFSYDVKMKEKGDIPEGYSVSREKKERFSLILESASTNQTSMYLCASRGSEGSTGELFFGEGSRLTVL.

Turning to this clone: The sample contains more than one DNA sequence encoding this CDR3. The chain employs TRBV4-1 and TRBJ2-7; TRBD2 is a possible D gene (6 bases). Deletions cut 1 base from V and 6 bases from J, with 7 bases between. Germline-derived CDR1 and CDR2 are MGHRA and YSYEKL. The CDR3 is made up of 12 amino acids. The CDR3 DNA sequence: TGCGCCAGCAGCCAAGTGGGGGGCGAGCAGTACTTC. This sequence encodes CASSQVGGEQYF.

The gene calls are TRBV7-2 and TRBJ2-3, with D hard to call. This CDR3 is 13 amino acids long. CDR1 SGHTA and CDR2 FQGNSA come from the germline V gene. V was shortened by 5 bases and J by 6 bases, with 12 bases between the two germline ends. CDR3 residues: CASSTTEWDTQYF. The CDR3 DNA reads TGTGCCAGCAGCACCACAGAATGGGATACGCAGTATTTT.

This chain joins TRBV20-1 and TRBJ2-1; D is perhaps TRBD2 (5 bases). V lost 4 bases to trimming and J lost 8 bases, with 6 bases between them. Germline V gene sequence: CDR1 DFQATT, CDR2 SNEGSKA (reference sequence). This CDR3 comprises 10 residues. CDR3 protein: CSANGDEQFF. In nucleotides, the CDR3 is TGCAGTGCTAACGGGGATGAGCAGTTCTTC.

The chain recombines TRBV19 with TRBJ2-1, with 11 bases aligning to TRBD1. The CDR3 contains 15 residues. Trimming cost V 4 bases and J 8 bases; bases outside gene matches: 7. Germline V lookup: CDR1 LNHDA, CDR2 SQIVND (reference sequence). The CDR3, as DNA: TGTGCCAGTAGTAGTCAAGGACAGGGGGCCTATGAGCAGTTCTTC. Translation gives CASSSQGQGAYEQFF.